The T cell receptor (beta chain) under discussion was sequenced for a study of technical replicates of blood from a few donors. After removal of 10 bases from V and 2 bases from J, the junction contained 10 bases not matched to a gene. CDR1 LNHDA and CDR2 SQIVND come from the germline V gene (reference sequence). The CDR3 runs to 15 residues. Method: immunoSEQ multiplex PCR; TCRdb's copy keeps in-frame clones and lacks some. Of 95,000 to 100,000 clones in the sample, roughly 95% were seen once. The genes are TRBV19 and TRBJ2-2; 7 nucleotides line up with TRBD2. This sequence originates from a human donor in good health. What was sequenced was T cells isolated from PBMCs. CDR3 nucleotide sequence: TGTGCCACCCGGGACTATGGTCCTAACACCGGGGAGCTGTTTTTT. This gives the protein CATRDYGPNTGELFF.